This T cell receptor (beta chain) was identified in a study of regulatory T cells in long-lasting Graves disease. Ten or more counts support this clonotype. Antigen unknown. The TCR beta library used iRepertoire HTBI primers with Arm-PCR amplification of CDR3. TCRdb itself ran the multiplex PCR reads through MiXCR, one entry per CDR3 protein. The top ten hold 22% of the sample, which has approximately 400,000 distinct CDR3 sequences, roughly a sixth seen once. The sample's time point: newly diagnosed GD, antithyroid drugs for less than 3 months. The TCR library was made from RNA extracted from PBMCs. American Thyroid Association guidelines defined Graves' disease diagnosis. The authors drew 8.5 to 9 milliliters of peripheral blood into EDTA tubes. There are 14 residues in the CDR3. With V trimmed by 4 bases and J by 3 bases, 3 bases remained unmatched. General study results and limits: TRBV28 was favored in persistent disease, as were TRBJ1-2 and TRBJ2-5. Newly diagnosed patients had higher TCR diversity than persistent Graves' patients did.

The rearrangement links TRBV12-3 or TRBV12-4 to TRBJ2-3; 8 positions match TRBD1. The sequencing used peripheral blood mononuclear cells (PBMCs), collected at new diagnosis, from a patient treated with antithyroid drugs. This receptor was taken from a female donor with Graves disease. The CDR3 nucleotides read TGTGCCAGCAGTTCGGGACAGGCTACAGATACGCAGTATTTT. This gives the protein CASSSGQATDTQYF.